The next 30 T cell receptor beta chains were all read from a single sample in a study of cytomegalovirus exposure and HLA in healthy donors. The PCR employed 60 Vbeta primers together with 13 Jbeta primers. This table comes from immunoSEQ multiplex PCR, and its TCRdb copy is limited to in-frame clones, with some not included. The sample records some 190,000 clones, around 80% being singletons. Sequenced material: PBMCs. These receptors were obtained from a man aged 40-49 years in good health and CMV-seronegative.

V usage is TRBV5-1 and J usage is TRBJ2-5; 10 positions match TRBD2. Germline CDR1 and CDR2: SGHRS and YFSETQ. With V trimmed by 2 bases and J by 4 bases, 11 bases remained unmatched. This CDR3 spans 17 amino acids. The CDR3 sequence is CASSFGLAGVFLETQYF. CDR3 DNA sequence: TGCGCCAGCAGCTTCGGGCTAGCGGGAGTGTTCTTAGAGACCCAGTACTTC.

The V call is TRBV5-5, the J call TRBJ1-2; TRBD1 matches at 9 bases. With 0 bases clipped from V and 8 bases from J, the junction kept 5 bases outside the gene matches. CDR1 and CDR2 from the germline V gene are SGHKS and YYEKEE (reference sequence). The CDR3 has 14 residues. The CDR3, as DNA: TGTGCCAGCAGCTTGGGGGACAGGGTTCCCGGCTACACCTTC. Residues: CASSLGDRVPGYTF.

The J gene is TRBJ1-1, the V gene TRBV27; 9 bases fit TRBD1. The CDR3 consists of 16 residues. Germline values: CDR1 MNHEY, CDR2 SMNVEV (reference sequence). V trimming: 1 base; J trimming: 4 bases; junction bases outside the gene matches: 7. Written as DNA, the CDR3 is TGTGCCAGCAGTTTATACAGGGGGCGGGTTGGCACTGAAGCTTTCTTT. Its protein product is CASSLYRGRVGTEAFF.

The chain links TRBV19 to TRBJ1-2, with 9 bases matching TRBD1. Germline values: CDR1 LNHDA, CDR2 SQIVND (reference sequence). This CDR3 is built from 15 residues. Trimming at V came to 5 bases and at J to 3 bases, leaving 7 bases not matched to a gene. This CDR3 is CASSPRQGGDYGYTF. The CDR3, as DNA: TGTGCCAGTAGTCCGAGACAGGGGGGGGACTATGGCTACACCTTC.

This chain uses TRBV4-2 with TRBJ1-1, with 7 positions matching TRBD1. After removal of 3 bases from V and 4 bases from J, the junction contained 5 bases not matched to a gene. The CDR3 extends over 14 amino acids. Germline CDR1 LGHNA, CDR2 YNFKEQ. CDR3 DNA sequence: TGTGCCAGCAGCCATGAGGGGGCGGCCACTGAAGCTTTCTTT. This gives the protein CASSHEGAATEAFF.

The table lists this clone with a few counts. The rearrangement uses TRBV14 and TRBJ1-2; TRBD1 agrees at 10 bases. The CDR3 has 15 residues. Germline CDR1 and CDR2: SGHDN and FVKESK. V lost 1 base, J lost 4 bases, and 3 bases stayed unmatched. The CDR3 sequence: CASSQGGQGRYGYTF. The DNA for the CDR3 is TGTGCCAGCAGCCAAGGGGGACAGGGGCGCTATGGCTACACCTTC.

The chain recombines TRBV7-2 with TRBJ2-1; tentatively, D is TRBD2 (5 bases). This CDR3 is 14 amino acids long. V was clipped by 1 base and J by 5 bases, with 9 bases between them. From germline, CDR1 is SGHTA and CDR2 FQGNSA. The chain's CDR3 is CASSLGLANNEQFF. The CDR3 region has the DNA TGTGCCAGCAGCTTAGGGCTAGCAAACAATGAGCAGTTCTTC.

This clone has just one count. This chain connects TRBV4-3 to TRBJ2-5; unclear D gene. The DNA end is more similar to TRBJ2-7, so the J call may be wrong. Germline loops: CDR1 LGHNA, CDR2 YSLEER. CDR3 size: 14 residues. The CDR3 loop reads CASSQEATTYEQYF. For the CDR3, the DNA is TGCGCCAGCAGCCAAGAAGCTACTACCTACGAGCAGTACTTC.

CDR3 sequence (DNA): TGCGCCAGCAGCCGAGGACAGGCCGCTAACTATGGCTACACCTTC. It codes for CASSRGQAANYGYTF. The chain recombines TRBV4-3 with TRBJ1-2; 7 positions match TRBD1. CDR1 is LGHNA, CDR2 YSLEER, per germline. The CDR3 contains 15 residues. After removal of 4 bases from V and 0 bases from J, the junction contained 5 bases not matched to a gene.

V and J are TRBV5-6 and TRBJ2-1; no firm D call. Germline V CDR1 and CDR2: SGHDT, YYEEEE. Trimming cost V 2 bases and J 7 bases, with 7 bases left between them. The CDR3 totals 12 residues. CDR3 sequence: CASSLTENEQFF. The CDR3 DNA reads TGTGCCAGCAGCTTAACGGAGAATGAGCAGTTCTTC.

This clone came up a few times. The V call is TRBV29-1, the J call TRBJ1-2; no clear D. V gave up 3 bases and J gave up 5 bases, with 13 bases separating them. Germline loops: CDR1 SQVTM, CDR2 ANQGSEA. The CDR3 runs 13 residues. For the CDR3, the DNA is TGCAGCGTTGACACGCCTGCGGGATATGGCTACACCTTC. Translating gives CSVDTPAGYGYTF.

The V and J genes are TRBV19 and TRBJ2-5; weak D call: TRBD1 (5 bases). Trimming took 3 bases from V and 6 from J, leaving 14 bases between them. This CDR3 contains 14 residues. Germline V gene sequence: CDR1 LNHDA, CDR2 SQIVND (reference sequence). CDR3 sequence: CASSIDQGRKTQYF. In DNA form, the CDR3 reads TGTGCCAGTAGTATTGACCAGGGTAGGAAGACCCAGTACTTC.

The chain uses TRBV10-3 and TRBJ1-3, with D hard to call. CDR1 is ENHRY, CDR2 SYGVKD, per germline. Trimming took 0 bases from V and 8 from J, leaving 5 bases between them. The CDR3 is 12 residues long. Here the CDR3 DNA reads TGTGCCATCAGTGAGTCATCCGACACCATATATTTT. Protein sequence: CAISESSDTIYF.

This chain uses TRBV7-8 with TRBJ1-1; D gene uncertain. Germline V lookup: CDR1 SGHVS, CDR2 FQNEAQ. CDR3 length equals 14 residues. V lost 1 base and J 5 bases, leaving 11 bases between the germline ends. The chain's CDR3 is CASSLGGRGTEAFF. CDR3 in DNA: TGTGCCAGCAGCTTAGGAGGGCGTGGGACTGAAGCTTTCTTT.

This clone was recorded only once. The chain is built from TRBV28 and TRBJ2-2; D might be TRBD2 (6 bases). Per germline, CDR1 MDHEN and CDR2 SYDVKM. The CDR3 has 11 amino acids. Trimming pared 6 bases from V and 11 bases from J, leaving 10 bases between. CDR3 DNA: TGTGCCAGCAGCCGCGGGGTTGAGCTGTTTTTT. Its protein is CASSRGVELFF.

The genes are TRBV7-3 and TRBJ2-3, with 9 nucleotides matching TRBD1. This CDR3 has 14 amino acids. CDR1 is SGHTA, CDR2 FQGTGA, per germline. J gave up 4 bases and V 5 bases, and 4 bases lay outside the gene matches. CDR3 nucleotides: TGTGCCAGCAGCGCTAACAGGGGGCCAGATACGCAGTATTTT. Protein: CASSANRGPDTQYF.

The chain combines TRBV7-2 with TRBJ2-5, with 8 bases fitting TRBD2. V was clipped by 5 bases and J by 5 bases; unmatched bases: 7. CDR1 SGHTA and CDR2 FQGNSA come from the germline V gene. CDR3 size: 14 residues. CDR3 sequence reads: CASSLQSGSETQYF. The CDR3 coding sequence is TGTGCCAGCAGCCTCCAAAGCGGGAGTGAGACCCAGTACTTC.

V usage is TRBV9 and J usage is TRBJ2-7; 9 positions match TRBD2. V shed 3 bases, J shed 0 bases, and the junction held 7 bases outside the gene matches. CDR1 SGDLS and CDR2 YYNGEE come from the germline V gene. The CDR3 has 16 residues. Here the CDR3 reads CASSAGTSFYSYEQYF. The CDR3, as DNA: TGTGCCAGCAGCGCCGGGACTAGCTTCTACTCCTACGAGCAGTACTTC.

Notes on this clone: Germline and junction disagree at one end, which may indicate a read error. The rearrangement links TRBV7-9 to TRBJ1-2, with TRBD1 identical over 8 bases. Per germline, CDR1 SEHNR and CDR2 FQNEAQ (reference sequence). This CDR3 region has 13 residues. The CDR3 reads CSSSLTGDYGYTF. The CDR3 DNA follows: TGTTCCAGCAGCTTGACAGGGGACTATGGCTACACCTTC.

The rearrangement uses TRBV4-3 and TRBJ1-1; 9 positions match TRBD1. The length of the CDR3 is 15 residues. V shed 4 bases and J 2 bases; nucleotides not matched to a gene: 5. Germline CDR1 reads LGHNA; CDR2 reads YSLEER. CDR3 protein: CASSRLDRGNTEAFF. The CDR3 nucleotides are TGCGCCAGCAGCCGGCTGGACAGGGGAAACACTGAAGCTTTCTTT.

This chain uses TRBV11-2 with TRBJ2-7; D remains unclear. CDR1 is SGHAT and CDR2 is FQNNGV in the germline V gene. This CDR3 contains 13 residues. Trimming took off 4 bases at V and 2 bases at J, with 9 bases between the two ends. The CDR3 here is CASSSLAAYEQYF. CDR3 nucleotide sequence: TGTGCCAGCAGCTCTTTGGCAGCCTACGAGCAGTACTTC.

The chain couples TRBV28 to TRBJ1-4; 12 nucleotides line up with TRBD1. J lost 10 bases, V lost 3 bases, and 6 bases had no gene match. The CDR3 runs 15 residues. The germline gives CDR1 MDHEN, CDR2 SYDVKM. The CDR3 nucleotides are TGTGCCAGCAGTTTCCTGGGACAGGGGGCGTCAAAACTGTTTTTT. Its translation is CASSFLGQGASKLFF.

This chain joins TRBV6-1 and TRBJ1-2; 7 bases map to TRBD1. With 3 bases clipped from V and 4 bases from J, the junction kept 8 bases outside the gene matches. Germline CDR1 MNHNS, CDR2 SASEGT. This CDR3 contains 15 residues. The CDR3 DNA reads TGTGCCAGCAGTGAGGAGAGCACAGGGGCCTATGGCTACACCTTC. It yields the protein CASSEESTGAYGYTF.

This chain uses TRBV5-6 with TRBJ1-1, with 7 bases identical to TRBD1. Germline V gives CDR1 SGHDT, CDR2 YYEEEE. CDR3 length equals 13 residues. V dropped 2 bases and J dropped 3; count of bases not matched to a gene: 1. The CDR3 region is CASSFTGDTEAFF. The CDR3 nucleotides are TGTGCCAGCAGCTTTACAGGGGACACTGAAGCTTTCTTT.

The rearrangement links TRBV15 to TRBJ2-6; D is possibly TRBD2 (5 bases). Deletions cut 0 bases from V and 1 base from J, with 16 bases between. The germline gives CDR1 LNHNV, CDR2 YYDKDF (reference sequence). This CDR3 region has 19 residues. CDR3 protein: CATSRDRGSSESGANVLTF. The CDR3 region has the DNA TGTGCCACCAGCAGAGACCGGGGAAGCAGCGAGTCTGGGGCCAACGTCCTGACTTTC.

The chain links TRBV2 to TRBJ2-3; D may be TRBD1 (6 bases). V lost 6 bases and J lost 2, with 15 bases in between. The CDR3 contains 15 residues. CDR1 is SNHLY and CDR2 is FYNNEI in the germline V gene. This CDR3 reads CASSRDTLNTDTQYF. Here the CDR3 DNA reads TGTGCCAGCAGCCGGGACACCCTAAACACAGATACGCAGTATTTT.

The V and J genes are TRBV7-2 and TRBJ2-3; D possibly corresponds to TRBD2 (6 bases). Trimming cost V 5 bases and J 4 bases, with 13 bases left between them. The germline CDR1 and CDR2 sequences are SGHTA and FQGNSA. The CDR3 has 14 amino acids. CDR3 sequence reads: CASSPPPGADTQYF. For the CDR3, the DNA is TGTGCCAGCAGCCCCCCCCCGGGGGCAGATACGCAGTATTTT.

The chain recombines TRBV11-2 with TRBJ2-3, with 9 bases that match TRBD2. The CDR3 is 15 residues long. The V gene's germline CDR1 is SGHAT and CDR2 FQNNGV. J lost 6 bases, V lost 5 bases, and 9 bases had no gene match. CDR3 loop: CASSQVAGVSDTQYF. CDR3 nucleotides: TGTGCCAGCAGCCAGGTAGCGGGAGTCTCGGATACGCAGTATTTT. The full variable domain, in which reference TRBV11-2 and TRBJ2-3 provide the parts outside the CDR3, is EAGVAQSPRYKIIEKRQSVAFWCNPISGHATLYWYQQILGQGPKLLIQFQNNGVVDDSQLPKDRFSAERLKGVDSTLKIQPAKLEDSAVYLCASSQVAGVSDTQYFGPGTRLTVL.

This sequence joins TRBV6-8 and TRBJ2-3, with no clear D. Trimming took off 0 bases at V and 11 bases at J, with 9 bases between the two ends. This CDR3 spans 12 amino acids. The germline V gene has CDR1 MNHGY and CDR2 SAAAGT. The CDR3 region is CASSYSSLGQYF. CDR3 bases: TGTGCCAGCAGTTACTCGAGCCTAGGGCAGTATTTT.

The chain links TRBV30 to TRBJ1-4; 7 bases line up with TRBD1. The CDR3 spans 13 residues. With V trimmed by 5 bases and J by 8 bases, 8 bases remained unmatched. Germline V gene data show CDR1 as GTSNPN and CDR2 as SVGIG (reference sequence). The CDR3 coding sequence is TGTGCCTGGGGGCCAGGGGGGTGGGAAAAACTGTTTTTT. It translates to CAWGPGGWEKLFF.